This T cell receptor beta chain was recovered during a study of blood T cell repertoires in COVID-19. This CDR3 has 14 residues. Trimming removed 3 bases from V and 0 bases from J, with 9 bases in between. Germline V lookup: CDR1 SNHLY, CDR2 FYNNEI. Some clones are missing from TCRdb's copy, which holds only in-frame ones; the method was immunoSEQ multiplex PCR. The profile shows 300,000 to 400,000 clones, 87% of them singletons. This chain links TRBV2 with TRBJ2-7; D perhaps matches TRBD1 (5 bases). The receptor comes from a woman aged 45-60 years with COVID-19, enrolled during active disease. The sample consisted of peripheral blood. This CDR3 is CASSESGYSYEQYF. The CDR3 bases are TGTGCCAGCAGTGAGTCAGGGTACTCCTACGAGCAGTACTTC.